The T cell receptor (beta chain) under discussion was sequenced for a study of CD8+CD57+ T cells in acquired aplastic anemia. Findings and limits, study-wide: Overlapping CD8+ CDR3 repertoires of patients and controls contained under 35 shared sequences.

CDR3 and TCR beta VDJ profiling relied on genomic DNA as the template. TCRdb redid the calling of the reads with MiXCR, one entry per CDR3 protein. The table records approximately 200,000 distinct CDR3 sequences, about three fifths of them present only once. Remarks on this clonotype: Its antigen is not known.

V lost 2 bases, J lost 2 bases, and 5 bases stayed unmatched. CDR3 length: 16 residues. Germline CDR1 and CDR2: SNHLY and FYNNEI. Sample: sorted CD4+, CD8+, or CD8+CD57+ T cells (not recorded which) from PBMCs. This chain connects TRBV2 to TRBJ2-7; TRBD2 agrees at 11 bases. This TCR was sampled from a human donor with severe aplastic anemia or a healthy control (not recorded which). The CDR3 protein is CASSESSGRSAYEQYF. Written as DNA, the CDR3 is TGTGCCAGCAGTGAATCTAGCGGGAGGTCCGCCTACGAGCAGTACTTC. The variable domain in full, with the rest retrieved from reference TRBV2 and TRBJ2-7, is EPEVTQTPSHQVTQMGQEVILRCVPISNHLYFYWYRQILGQKVEFLVSFYNNEISEKSEIFDDQFSVERPDGSNFTLKIRSTKLEDSAMYFCASSESSGRSAYEQYFGPGTRLTVT.